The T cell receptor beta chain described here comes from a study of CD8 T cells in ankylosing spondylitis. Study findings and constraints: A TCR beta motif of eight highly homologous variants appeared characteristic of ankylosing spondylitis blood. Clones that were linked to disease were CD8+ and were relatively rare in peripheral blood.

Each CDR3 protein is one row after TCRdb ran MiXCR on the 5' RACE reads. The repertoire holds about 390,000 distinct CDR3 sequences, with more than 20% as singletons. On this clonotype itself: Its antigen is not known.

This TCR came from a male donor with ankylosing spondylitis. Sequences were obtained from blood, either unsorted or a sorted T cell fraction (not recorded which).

CDR3 in DNA: TGTGCCAGCAGCTCCCCGGAGGGTAGGGCAGAGACCCAGTACTTC. Its translation: CASSSPEGRAETQYF. V and J are TRBV7-9 and TRBJ2-5; D perhaps matches TRBD2 (6 bases). Trimming took 4 bases from V and 4 from J, leaving 16 bases between them. Germline V gives CDR1 SEHNR, CDR2 FQNEAQ (reference sequence). The CDR3 is 15 amino acids.